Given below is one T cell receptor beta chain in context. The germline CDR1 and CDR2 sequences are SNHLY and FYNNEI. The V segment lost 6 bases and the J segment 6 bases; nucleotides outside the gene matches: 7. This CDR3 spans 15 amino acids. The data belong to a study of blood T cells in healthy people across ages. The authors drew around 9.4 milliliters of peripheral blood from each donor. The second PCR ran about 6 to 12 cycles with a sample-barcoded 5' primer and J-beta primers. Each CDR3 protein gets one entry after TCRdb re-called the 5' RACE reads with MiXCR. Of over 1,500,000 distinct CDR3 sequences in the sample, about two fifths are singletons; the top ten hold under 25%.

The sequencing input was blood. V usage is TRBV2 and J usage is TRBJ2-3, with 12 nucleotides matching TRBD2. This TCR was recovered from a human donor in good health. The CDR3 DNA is TGTGCCAGCAGACTCGGACTAGCGGGGTTTGATACGCAGTATTTT. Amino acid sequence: CASRLGLAGFDTQYF. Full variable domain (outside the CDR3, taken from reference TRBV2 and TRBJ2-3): EPEVTQTPSHQVTQMGQEVILRCVPISNHLYFYWYRQILGQKVEFLVSFYNNEISEKSEIFDDQFSVERPDGSNFTLKIRSTKLEDSAMYFCASRLGLAGFDTQYFGPGTRLTVL.